Following are 27 T cell receptor beta chains from one sample sequenced in a study of shared clonotypes between healthy human individuals. Assay: immunoSEQ multiplex PCR; the TCRdb copy retains only in-frame clones and omits some. The data hold a few million clones, with 85% to 95% observed a single time. The sample consisted of naive CD4+ T cells sorted from blood. The subset is: CD45RA+ positively selected. These receptors all stem from a man younger than 35 in good health.

The chain is built from TRBV4-1 and TRBJ2-1, with D perhaps TRBD1 (6 bases). CDR1 is MGHRA and CDR2 is YSYEKL in the germline V gene. The V and J ends lost 4 bases and 2 bases respectively, with 15 bases between them. CDR3 length equals 16 residues. The CDR3 DNA sequence: TGCGCCAGCAGCCCGAGAGTCGAGGGGGCCTACAATGAGCAGTTCTTC. Residues: CASSPRVEGAYNEQFF.

The V and J genes are TRBV11-3 and TRBJ2-7, with D maybe TRBD1 (5 bases). The CDR3 runs 13 residues. Germline V lookup: CDR1 SGHNT, CDR2 YENEEA. Trimming left V 5 bases short and J 1 base short, with 9 bases between. The CDR3 bases are TGTGCCAGCAGCCCAGGGTCTTCCTACGAGCAGTACTTC. Protein product: CASSPGSSYEQYF.

The chain couples TRBV7-9 to TRBJ1-1; 9 bases agree with TRBD1. The CDR3 spans 15 residues. V was pared by 3 bases and J by 1 base, with 3 bases of the junction left unmatched. The germline V gene encodes CDR1 SEHNR and CDR2 FQNEAQ (reference sequence). The chain's CDR3 is CASSFGTGSNTEAFF. The DNA for the CDR3 is TGTGCCAGCAGCTTCGGGACAGGGTCGAACACTGAAGCTTTCTTT.

This chain connects TRBV30 to TRBJ1-4; D gene unclear. This CDR3 region has 16 residues. V lost 0 bases, J lost 7 bases, and 18 bases lay in between. Germline assignment: CDR1 GTSNPN and CDR2 SVGIG (reference sequence). The CDR3 loop is CAWSVRGNLRIEKLFF. CDR3 DNA: TGTGCCTGGAGTGTACGAGGAAACCTACGAATTGAAAAACTGTTTTTT.

The chain has TRBV30 and TRBJ1-2; the D gene is possibly TRBD1 (5 bases). CDR3 length: 12 amino acids. Germline V gene lookup returns CDR1 GTSNPN and CDR2 SVGIG (reference sequence). V shed 3 bases and J shed 4 bases, with 9 bases lying between them. The CDR3 protein is CAWSGGSYGYTF. The CDR3 DNA reads as TGTGCCTGGAGCGGGGGGTCCTATGGCTACACCTTC.

This clone was picked up one time. The chain couples TRBV5-1 to TRBJ2-7; D uncertain. CDR3 length: 16 amino acids. Germline CDR1 and CDR2: SGHRS and YFSETQ. The V end was cut by 0 bases, the J end by 3 bases, with 16 bases between. The CDR3 is CASSLAVQDPLYEQYF. CDR3 nucleotide sequence: TGCGCCAGCAGCTTGGCAGTACAAGATCCCCTCTACGAGCAGTACTTC.

The chain recombines TRBV5-6 with TRBJ2-2; 10 bases line up with TRBD2. This CDR3 is built from 17 residues. After removal of 6 bases from V and 0 bases from J, the junction contained 8 bases not matched to a gene. Germline CDR1 is SGHDT and CDR2 is YYEEEE. CDR3 coding DNA: TGTGCCAGCACCTCCATAGGACTAGCGGCGAACACCGGGGAGCTGTTTTTT. It specifies CASTSIGLAANTGELFF.

The chain recombines TRBV4-1 with TRBJ1-2; D possibly corresponds to TRBD1 (5 bases). Germline V lookup: CDR1 MGHRA, CDR2 YSYEKL. The CDR3 covers 14 residues. V gave up 2 bases and J gave up 5 bases, with 12 bases separating them. The CDR3 bases are TGCGCCAGCAGCCAACCAGGGAAAAAGTATGGCTACACCTTC. It is translated as CASSQPGKKYGYTF.

The chain is built from TRBV7-2 and TRBJ2-7; D possibly uses TRBD1 or TRBD2 (6 bases each). Between the trimmed V and J ends, which lost 1 base and 0 bases, there was a span of 16 bases. Looked up from germline, CDR1 is SGHTA and CDR2 is FQGNSA. CDR3 length equals 17 residues. The CDR3 region is CASSLGGALGSSYEQYF. The CDR3 nucleotides read TGTGCCAGCAGCTTAGGGGGGGCCCTCGGAAGCTCCTACGAGCAGTACTTC. Full variable domain (remainder filled in from reference TRBV7-2 and TRBJ2-7): GAGVSQSPSNKVTEKGKDVELRCDPISGHTALYWYRQSLGQGLEFLIYFQGNSAPDKSGLPSDRFSAERTGGSVSTLTIQRTQQEDSAVYLCASSLGGALGSSYEQYFGPGTRLTVT.

The genes are TRBV19 and TRBJ1-1; D uncertain. The CDR3 consists of 15 residues. From germline, CDR1 is LNHDA and CDR2 SQIVND (reference sequence). V was shortened by 4 bases and J by 1 base, with 13 bases between the two germline ends. CDR3 in amino acids: CASSTSHGGNTEAFF. DNA of the CDR3: TGTGCCAGTAGTACGTCCCATGGAGGGAACACTGAAGCTTTCTTT.

CDR3 loop: CASRITGSSSYEQYF. For the CDR3, the DNA is TGTGCCAGTCGGATCACAGGATCTTCATCCTACGAGCAGTACTTC. This rearrangement joins TRBV28 to TRBJ2-7, with D tentatively TRBD1 (5 bases). The V and J ends lost 9 bases and 1 base respectively, with 19 bases between them. The CDR3 extends over 15 amino acids. Germline assignment: CDR1 MDHEN and CDR2 SYDVKM.

V usage is TRBV2 and J usage is TRBJ2-1; 7 nucleotides agree with TRBD2. The germline gives CDR1 SNHLY, CDR2 FYNNEI. The CDR3 extends over 16 amino acids. V shed 4 bases and J 0 bases; nucleotides not matched to a gene: 6. Written as DNA, the CDR3 is TGTGCCAGCAGTGGTTCAGCGGGGAGCTCCTACAATGAGCAGTTCTTC. As protein: CASSGSAGSSYNEQFF.

The chain combines TRBV4-3 with TRBJ1-4, with a weak D call TRBD1 (6 bases). V gave up 1 base and J gave up 1 base, with 13 bases separating them. The germline V gene has CDR1 LGHNA and CDR2 YSLEER. This CDR3 contains 17 residues. The CDR3 DNA is TGCGCCAGCAGCCAAGGGCCAGGGGCCTTAACTAATGAAAAACTGTTTTTT. This translates into CASSQGPGALTNEKLFF.

The chain combines TRBV7-2 with TRBJ2-5, with TRBD2 matching over 9 bases. The CDR3 is made up of 14 amino acids. In germline, CDR1 is SGHTA, CDR2 FQGNSA. After removal of 3 bases from V and 4 bases from J, the junction contained 3 bases not matched to a gene. In DNA, the CDR3 is TGTGCCAGCAGCTTTCAGCGGGGGGCAGAGACCCAGTACTTC. Translated: CASSFQRGAETQYF.

This clone was detected only a few times. The sample contains more than one DNA sequence encoding this CDR3. The chain employs TRBV4-1 and TRBJ1-5; D is unclear. This CDR3 spans 13 amino acids. V was shortened by 0 bases and J by 4 bases, with 4 bases between the two germline ends. Germline CDR1 and CDR2: MGHRA and YSYEKL. The CDR3 protein is CASSQDRNQPQHF. In DNA, the CDR3 is TGCGCCAGCAGCCAAGACAGAAATCAGCCCCAGCATTTT.

The chain has TRBV10-3 and TRBJ2-7, with D hard to call. Trimming took 2 bases from V and 3 from J, leaving 5 bases between them. This CDR3 is built from 12 residues. Germline V gene data show CDR1 as ENHRY and CDR2 as SYGVKD. The chain's CDR3 is CAISETGYEQYF. DNA for the CDR3: TGTGCCATCAGTGAGACGGGCTACGAGCAGTACTTC.

CDR3 amino acids: CASSVNSYTDTQYF. DNA of the CDR3: TGTGCCAGCAGTGTGAATAGCTACACAGATACGCAGTATTTT. This rearrangement joins TRBV2 to TRBJ2-3, with D unclear. Germline assignment: CDR1 SNHLY and CDR2 FYNNEI. There are 14 residues in the CDR3. V was trimmed by 4 bases and J by 2 bases, leaving 10 bases between them.

The V and J genes are TRBV6-5 and TRBJ2-1; the D is unclear. This CDR3 has 12 amino acids. The germline V gene has CDR1 MNHEY and CDR2 SVGAGI. V lost 5 bases, J lost 9 bases, and 11 bases lay in between. The CDR3 here is CASSIGIGEQFF. CDR3 DNA: TGTGCCAGCAGTATAGGTATTGGTGAGCAGTTCTTC.

The chain joins TRBV19 to TRBJ1-2; weak D call: TRBD1 (6 bases). V lost 5 bases, J lost 2 bases, and 12 bases lay in between. Germline V gives CDR1 LNHDA, CDR2 SQIVND (reference sequence). There are 14 residues in the CDR3. The CDR3 here is CASSLDRQNYGYTF. The CDR3 nucleotides read TGTGCCAGTAGTCTTGACAGGCAAAACTATGGCTACACCTTC.

A few counts support this clone. V and J are TRBV6-5 and TRBJ1-2; D is unresolved. The germline V gene encodes CDR1 MNHEY and CDR2 SVGAGI. V was pared by 6 bases and J by 8 bases, with 13 bases between. This CDR3 is built from 12 residues. CDR3 amino acids: CASRFEVGGYTF. In DNA form, the CDR3 reads TGTGCCAGCAGATTCGAGGTGGGCGGCTACACCTTC.

This clone turned up a few times. The CDR3 loop is CASSWHGGNQPQHF. CDR3 bases: TGTGCCAGCAGCTGGCACGGGGGCAATCAGCCCCAGCATTTT. The chain uses TRBV5-4 and TRBJ1-5; no definite D call. Germline V gives CDR1 SGHNT, CDR2 YYREEE (reference sequence). The CDR3 sequence is 14 residues long. Trimming left V 3 bases short and J 2 bases short, with 9 bases between.

As concerns this clone: This sample also contains other DNA sequences that code for the same CDR3. The rearrangement uses TRBV5-1 and TRBJ2-1; 12 bases fit TRBD2. From germline, CDR1 is SGHRS and CDR2 YFSETQ. This CDR3 is built from 15 residues. V dropped 3 bases and J dropped 7; count of bases not matched to a gene: 5. CDR3 loop: CASSWTSGKGNEQFF. In DNA form, the CDR3 reads TGCGCCAGCAGCTGGACTAGCGGGAAGGGAAATGAGCAGTTCTTC.

In this sample, this clone turned up once. The chain carries TRBV18 and TRBJ1-2; a weak D match, TRBD1 (5 bases). Between the trimmed V and J ends, which lost 2 bases and 7 bases, there was a span of 14 bases. The CDR3 sequence is 14 residues long. Germline CDR1 reads KGHSH; CDR2 reads LQKENI. CDR3 loop: CASSPGAEEVGYTF. CDR3 nucleotides: TGTGCCAGCTCACCAGGGGCCGAGGAGGTTGGCTACACCTTC.

The V call is TRBV15, the J call TRBJ2-7, with 11 nucleotides matching TRBD1. Per germline, CDR1 LNHNV and CDR2 YYDKDF (reference sequence). Unmatched junction bases numbered 5, after V lost 1 base and J lost 6 bases. This CDR3 is 15 amino acids long. The CDR3 is CATSRGDRGSSEQYF. Written as DNA, the CDR3 is TGTGCCACCAGCAGAGGGGACAGGGGGTCTAGCGAGCAGTACTTC. The complete variable domain, with remaining parts taken from reference TRBV15 and TRBJ2-7, reads DAMVIQNPRYQVTQFGKPVTLSCSQTLNHNVMYWYQQKSSQAPKLLFHYYDKDFNNEADTPDNFQSRRPNTSFCFLDIRSPGLGDTAMYLCATSRGDRGSSEQYFGPGTRLTVT.

This chain joins TRBV5-4 and TRBJ1-2, with 8 bases fitting TRBD1. From germline, CDR1 is SGHNT and CDR2 YYREEE (reference sequence). The junction had 10 bases not matched to a gene; V was cut back by 0 bases and J by 0 bases. The CDR3 spans 18 residues. This CDR3 reads CASSLGDRGVQANYGYTF. CDR3 in DNA: TGTGCCAGCAGCTTGGGAGACAGGGGTGTTCAAGCTAACTATGGCTACACCTTC.

The chain is built from TRBV6-5 and TRBJ1-2, with 8 bases aligning to TRBD1. Germline-derived CDR1 and CDR2 are MNHEY and SVGAGI. With 6 bases clipped from V and 6 bases from J, the junction kept 6 bases outside the gene matches. The CDR3 is 13 amino acids. CDR3 coding DNA: TGTGCCAGCAGGGCCGGACAGGGAGATGGCTACACCTTC. This codes for CASRAGQGDGYTF.

Points on this clone: Within the sample, other DNA sequences also encode this same CDR3. The chain is built from TRBV19 and TRBJ2-1, with no clear D. Germline V gene sequence: CDR1 LNHDA, CDR2 SQIVND (reference sequence). The V end lost 3 bases, the J end lost 1 base, and 7 bases lay between the germline ends. The CDR3 sequence is 14 residues long. The CDR3 bases are TGTGCCAGTAGTATTCAAGGGTCCTACAATGAGCAGTTCTTC. Amino acid sequence: CASSIQGSYNEQFF.